This TCR beta chain was profiled in a study of blood T cell repertoires in COVID-19. Looking at the study overall: COVID-19 samples, acute and convalescent, were from the United States, Italy and Spain. The cDNA or gDNA used as material had been derived from T cells, B-cell-depleted T cells, or PBMCs.

Followed over time, Seattle patients had been enrolled while infection was active. This clone was detected only once. Germline V gene data show CDR1 as SGHDT and CDR2 as YYEEEE. Trimming removed 0 bases at V and 3 bases at J, with 19 bases between. This CDR3 region has 17 residues. Original handling: Estimated nucleated cell counts came from reference gene primer amplification. This table comes from immunoSEQ multiplex PCR, and its TCRdb copy is limited to in-frame clones, with some not included. V and J calls and clone size are given by that table; D and trimming were obtained from the DNA. The repertoire includes about 440,000 clones, about 91% of them detected once, and 10% to 15% sits in the top ten.

The TCR originated in a woman aged 50 to 65 with COVID-19, enrolled during active disease. Sequenced: peripheral blood. This chain uses TRBV5-6 with TRBJ2-7; TRBD1 might be the D (6 bases). The CDR3 protein is CASSLDREQFVNYEQYF. The DNA for the CDR3 is TGTGCCAGCAGCTTGGACAGGGAGCAGTTTGTTAACTACGAGCAGTACTTC.